This TCR beta chain stems from a study of patients and donors after allogeneic stem cell transplantation. TCRdb reprocessed the RT-PCR reads with MiXCR, giving one entry per CDR3 protein. The sample contains some 2,000 distinct CDR3 sequences, around 18% of which appear only once. CDR1 is SGHTA and CDR2 is FQGNSA in the germline V gene. This CDR3 region has 14 residues. The germline V and J ends were trimmed by 4 bases and 4 bases, with 13 bases remaining between them. By sample fraction, this clonotype is medium-sized (0.01 to 0.1%). This TCR was recovered from a human donor who was either an allogeneic HSCT recipient or a stem cell or donor lymphocyte infusion donor (not recorded which). It is not recorded whose cells these are; they may come from a transplant donor. The specimen was blood, either unsorted or a sorted T cell fraction (not recorded which). The chain has TRBV7-2 and TRBJ1-1; D is unresolved. CDR3: CASSSRMSATEAFF. As DNA, the CDR3 is TGTGCCAGCAGCTCGCGCATGTCTGCCACTGAAGCTTTCTTT. Filled out from reference TRBV7-2 and TRBJ1-1, the complete variable domain reads GAGVSQSPSNKVTEKGKDVELRCDPISGHTALYWYRQSLGQGLEFLIYFQGNSAPDKSGLPSDRFSAERTGGSVSTLTIQRTQQEDSAVYLCASSSRMSATEAFFGQGTRLTVV.